The entry that follows covers one TCR beta chain sequence. Its antigen is still unknown. The V gene lost 0 bases and the J gene lost 0 bases, with 6 bases spanning the gap. This CDR3 spans 14 amino acids. Germline V CDR1 and CDR2: ENHRY, SYGVKD. This PCR relied on a set of 60 Vbeta primers and 13 Jbeta primers. The protocol was immunoSEQ multiplex PCR, while the TCRdb copy is restricted to in-frame clones and leaves out a portion. The sample carries roughly 150,000 clones, 65% to 90% recorded once. The data were taken from a study of cytomegalovirus exposure and HLA in healthy donors. Study conclusions and caveats: Among TCR beta chains, those listed as cytomegalovirus-associated numbered roughly 150. Being productive about 87% or about 30% of the time was typical of most TCR beta V segments in an earlier analysis. When a later analysis was performed, an Asian-associated ancestry cluster reportedly had fewer N-insertions than the roughly 670-donor mean.

The V and J genes are TRBV10-3 and TRBJ2-7, with D possibly being TRBD2 (6 bases). The receptor was derived from a male donor in good health and CMV-seronegative. The sample taken for sequencing was PBMCs. CDR3 protein: CAISESGGSYEQYF. CDR3 nucleotides: TGTGCCATCAGTGAGTCGGGGGGCTCCTACGAGCAGTACTTC.